Shown below are 11 T cell receptor beta chains from a single sample sequenced in a study of blood T cell repertoires in COVID-19. The data were produced by immunoSEQ multiplex PCR, yet TCRdb's version contains in-frame clones alone and is incomplete. Of 110,000 to 150,000 clones detected, 76% appear once; the ten largest clones hold about 4%. What was sequenced was peripheral blood. All receptors come from a man in his 60s with acute or convalescent COVID-19.

This clone was found a few times. This chain uses TRBV4-1 with TRBJ1-4, with D hard to call. Trimming left V 1 base short and J 8 bases short, with 17 bases between. Germline V CDR1 and CDR2: MGHRA, YSYEKL. The CDR3 is 16 residues long. The CDR3 DNA sequence: TGCGCCAGCAGCCAAGGCACTGGGGAGCAAAGGGAAAAACTGTTTTTT. This gives the protein CASSQGTGEQREKLFF.

This clone was seen a handful of times. V and J are TRBV2 and TRBJ2-5, with D perhaps matching TRBD1 (5 bases). Germline CDR1 is SNHLY and CDR2 is FYNNEI. The CDR3 runs 15 residues. The ends were cut back, 5 bases at V and 4 bases at J, with 17 bases in the middle. The CDR3 nucleotides read TGTGCCAGCAGTCCGCAGGCCGGACATACAGAGACCCAGTACTTC. Its protein product is CASSPQAGHTETQYF.

This clone came up once. The genes are TRBV10-3 and TRBJ2-5; D not certain. Germline CDR1 and CDR2: ENHRY and SYGVKD. Deletions cut 4 bases from V and 5 bases from J, with 14 bases between. This CDR3 contains 14 residues. CDR3 nucleotide sequence: TGTGCCATCAGTGCCACTTCTAGGTCGGAGACCCAGTACTTC. Translated: CAISATSRSETQYF.

This clone showed up just once. The chain links TRBV4-1 to TRBJ2-7; TRBD2 matches 9 bases. This CDR3 has 17 residues. J lost 5 bases, V lost 1 base, and 12 bases had no gene match. CDR1 is MGHRA, CDR2 YSYEKL, per germline. CDR3 protein: CASSQALGGRALNEQYF. The DNA for the CDR3 is TGCGCCAGCAGCCAAGCCCTAGGCGGGAGGGCCTTGAACGAGCAGTACTTC.

The chain carries TRBV5-6 and TRBJ1-1; D is ambiguous. V gave up 0 bases and J gave up 5 bases, with 14 bases separating them. Germline V lookup: CDR1 SGHDT, CDR2 YYEEEE. The CDR3 covers 15 residues. The CDR3 reads CASSLAGLQRTEAFF. In nucleotides, the CDR3 is TGTGCCAGCAGCTTGGCCGGCCTCCAGAGGACTGAAGCTTTCTTT.

The chain has TRBV5-4 and TRBJ2-2, with 8 bases identical to TRBD1. Trimming cost V 4 bases and J 3 bases; bases outside gene matches: 11. The V gene's germline CDR1 is SGHNT and CDR2 YYREEE (reference sequence). CDR3 size: 17 residues. The CDR3 nucleotides are TGTGCCAGCAGCCCCGGACAGGGTCTGAGGGACACCGGGGAGCTGTTTTTT. Amino acids: CASSPGQGLRDTGELFF.

The CDR3 DNA reads TGTGCCAGCTTCGGGTTAGCGGACTACGAGCAGTACTTC. Its protein product is CASFGLADYEQYF. The chain has TRBV2 and TRBJ2-7; maybe TRBD2 (6 bases). The V gene's germline CDR1 is SNHLY and CDR2 FYNNEI. V dropped 8 bases and J dropped 3 bases, with 14 bases sitting between them. CDR3 length equals 13 residues.

The V and J genes are TRBV28 and TRBJ1-5; 8 nucleotides line up with TRBD1. The CDR3 loop spans 17 amino acids. Germline CDR1 and CDR2: MDHEN and SYDVKM. The junction had 17 bases not matched to a gene; V was cut back by 11 bases and J by 2 bases. The CDR3 nucleotides are TGTGCCCCCGCCTTGGGCCAGGGGGCACGGGGCAATCAGCCCCAGCATTTT. It codes for CAPALGQGARGNQPQHF.

CDR3 bases: TGCGCCAGCAGCTTGATGACTAGCGGGGGCAATGAGCAGTTCTTC. This codes for CASSLMTSGGNEQFF. The chain employs TRBV5-1 and TRBJ2-1; 12 bases map to TRBD2. The trim removed 1 base at V and 6 bases at J, leaving 2 bases unmatched. Germline V CDR1 and CDR2: SGHRS, YFSETQ. This CDR3 comprises 15 residues.

About this clone itself: One junction end disagrees with the germline gene, perhaps due to a read error. Other DNA sequences in the same sample also yield this CDR3. The chain joins TRBV3-1 (or the pseudogene TRBV3-2) to TRBJ2-1, with 13 bases lining up with TRBD2. The length of the CDR3 is 17 residues. Germline V CDR1 and CDR2: LGHDT, YNNKEL (reference sequence). The CDR3 loop reads CASSQGTSGRAYNEQFF. CDR3 nucleotides: TGTGCCAGCAGCCAGGGTACTAGCGGGAGGGCCTATAATGAGCAGTTCTTC.

This chain links TRBV14 with TRBJ2-1; tentatively, D is TRBD2 (5 bases). Germline V gene sequence: CDR1 SGHDN, CDR2 FVKESK. Trimming cost V 2 bases and J 8 bases, with 19 bases left between them. The CDR3 length is 16 residues. For the CDR3, the DNA is TGTGCCAGCAGCCAAAGGGAGTCTAGCATTAACGATGAGCAGTTCTTC. It yields the protein CASSQRESSINDEQFF.